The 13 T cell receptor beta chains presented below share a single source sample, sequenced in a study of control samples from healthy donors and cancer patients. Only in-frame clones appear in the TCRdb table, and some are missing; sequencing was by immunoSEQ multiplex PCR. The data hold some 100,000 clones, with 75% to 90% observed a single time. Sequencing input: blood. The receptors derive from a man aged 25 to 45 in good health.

Written as DNA, the CDR3 is TGTGCCAGCAGCCAAGCTAGCGGGGGGGCAGATACGCAGTATTTT. As protein: CASSQASGGADTQYF. The chain combines TRBV4-2 with TRBJ2-3, with 12 bases identical to TRBD2. Germline V gene data show CDR1 as LGHNA and CDR2 as YNFKEQ. J lost 4 bases, V lost 1 base, and 0 bases had no gene match. The length of the CDR3 is 15 residues.

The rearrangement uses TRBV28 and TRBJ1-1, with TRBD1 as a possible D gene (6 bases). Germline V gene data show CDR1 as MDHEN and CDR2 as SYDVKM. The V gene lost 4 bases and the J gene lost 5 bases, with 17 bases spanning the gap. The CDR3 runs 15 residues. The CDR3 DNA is TGTGCCAGCAGTTCCACCTCCACAGGGAGGACTGAAGCTTTCTTT. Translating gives CASSSTSTGRTEAFF. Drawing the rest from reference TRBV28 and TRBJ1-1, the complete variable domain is DVKVTQSSRYLVKRTGEKVFLECVQDMDHENMFWYRQDPGLGLRLIYFSYDVKMKEKGDIPEGYSVSREKKERFSLILESASTNQTSMYLCASSSTSTGRTEAFFGQGTRLTVV.

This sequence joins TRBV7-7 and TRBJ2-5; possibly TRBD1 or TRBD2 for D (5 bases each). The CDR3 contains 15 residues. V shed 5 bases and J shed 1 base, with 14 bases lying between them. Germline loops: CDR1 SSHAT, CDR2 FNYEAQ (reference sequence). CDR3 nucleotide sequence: TGTGCCAGCAGCCGGTTGTGGGGACGCCAAGAGACCCAGTACTTC. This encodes CASSRLWGRQETQYF.

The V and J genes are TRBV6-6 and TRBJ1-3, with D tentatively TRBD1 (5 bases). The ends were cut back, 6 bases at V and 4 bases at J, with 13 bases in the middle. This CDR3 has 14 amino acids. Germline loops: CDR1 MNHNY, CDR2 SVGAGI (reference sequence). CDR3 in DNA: TGTGCCAGCAGCCCTCGGGGGTACGGAAACACCATATATTTT. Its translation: CASSPRGYGNTIYF.

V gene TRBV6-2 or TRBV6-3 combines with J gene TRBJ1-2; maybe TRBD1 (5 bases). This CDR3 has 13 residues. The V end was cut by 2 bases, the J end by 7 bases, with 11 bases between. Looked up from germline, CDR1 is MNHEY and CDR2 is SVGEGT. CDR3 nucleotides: TGTGCCAGCAGTTACCCACAGGAGAGTGGCTACACCTTC. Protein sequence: CASSYPQESGYTF.

The CDR3, as DNA: TGTGCCAGCAGGAGGGTGAATGAAAAACTGTTTTTT. Translation: CASRRVNEKLFF. V usage is TRBV12-3 or TRBV12-4 and J usage is TRBJ1-4; D uncertain. The CDR3 is 12 residues long. Trimming removed 6 bases at V and 5 bases at J, with 7 bases between.

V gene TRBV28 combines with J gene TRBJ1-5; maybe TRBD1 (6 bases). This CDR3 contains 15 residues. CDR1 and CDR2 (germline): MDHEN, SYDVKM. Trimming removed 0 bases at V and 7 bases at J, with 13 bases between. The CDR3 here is CASSLWNSRGQPQHF. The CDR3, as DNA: TGTGCCAGCAGTTTATGGAATTCTAGGGGGCAGCCCCAGCATTTT.

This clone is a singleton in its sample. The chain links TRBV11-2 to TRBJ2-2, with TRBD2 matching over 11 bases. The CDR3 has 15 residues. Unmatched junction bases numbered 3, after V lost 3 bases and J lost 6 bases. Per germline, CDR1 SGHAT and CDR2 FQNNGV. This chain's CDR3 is CASSLLAGGAGELFF. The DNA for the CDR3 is TGTGCCAGCAGCTTGCTAGCGGGGGGAGCCGGGGAGCTGTTTTTT.

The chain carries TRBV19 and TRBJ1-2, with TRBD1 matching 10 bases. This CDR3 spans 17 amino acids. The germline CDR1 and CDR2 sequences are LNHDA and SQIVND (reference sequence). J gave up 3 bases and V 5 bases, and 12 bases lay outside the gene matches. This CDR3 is CASSSGTGEGFYYGYTF. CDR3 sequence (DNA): TGTGCCAGTAGTTCCGGGACAGGGGAAGGATTTTACTATGGCTACACCTTC.

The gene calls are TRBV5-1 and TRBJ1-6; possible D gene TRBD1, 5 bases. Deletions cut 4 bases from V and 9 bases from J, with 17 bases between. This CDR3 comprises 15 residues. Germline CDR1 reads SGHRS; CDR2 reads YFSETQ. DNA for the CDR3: TGCGCCAGCAGCCTAATACAGGACAAGACTTCACCCCTCCACTTT. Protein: CASSLIQDKTSPLHF.

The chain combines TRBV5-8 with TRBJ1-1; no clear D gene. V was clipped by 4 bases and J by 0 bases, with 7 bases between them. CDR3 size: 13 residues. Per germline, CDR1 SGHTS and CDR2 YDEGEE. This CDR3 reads CASSKGLNTEAFF. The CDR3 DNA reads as TGTGCCAGCAGCAAAGGGTTGAACACTGAAGCTTTCTTT.

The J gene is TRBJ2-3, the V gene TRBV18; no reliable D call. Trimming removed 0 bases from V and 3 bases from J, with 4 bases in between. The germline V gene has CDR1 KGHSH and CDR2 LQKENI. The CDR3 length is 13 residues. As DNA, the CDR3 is TGTGCCAGCTCACCACCGGTAACAGATACGCAGTATTTT. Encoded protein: CASSPPVTDTQYF. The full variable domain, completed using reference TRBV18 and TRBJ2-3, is NAGVMQNPRHLVRRRGQEARLRCSPMKGHSHVYWYRQLPEEGLKFMVYLQKENIIDESGMPKERFSAEFPKEGPSILRIQQVVRGDSAAYFCASSPPVTDTQYFGPGTRLTVL.

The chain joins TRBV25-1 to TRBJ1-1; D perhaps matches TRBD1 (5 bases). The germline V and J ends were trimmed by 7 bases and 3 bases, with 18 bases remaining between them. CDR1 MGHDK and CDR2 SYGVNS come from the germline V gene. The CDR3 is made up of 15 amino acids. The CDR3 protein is CASTLEGKQHTEAFF. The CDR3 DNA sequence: TGTGCCAGCACCCTAGAGGGGAAACAGCACACTGAAGCTTTCTTT.